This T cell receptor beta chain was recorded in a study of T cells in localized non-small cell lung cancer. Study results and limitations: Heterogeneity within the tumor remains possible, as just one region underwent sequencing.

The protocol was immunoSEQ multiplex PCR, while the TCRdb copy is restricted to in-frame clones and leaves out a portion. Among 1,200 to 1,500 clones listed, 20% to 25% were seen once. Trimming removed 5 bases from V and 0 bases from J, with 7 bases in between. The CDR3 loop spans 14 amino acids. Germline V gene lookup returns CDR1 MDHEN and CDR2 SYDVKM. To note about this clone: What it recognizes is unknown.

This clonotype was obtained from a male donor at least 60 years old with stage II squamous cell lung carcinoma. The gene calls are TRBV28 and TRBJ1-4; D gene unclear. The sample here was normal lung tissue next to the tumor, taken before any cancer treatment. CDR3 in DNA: TGTGCCAGCAGTGACGGGGCAACTAATGAAAAACTGTTTTTT. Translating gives CASSDGATNEKLFF. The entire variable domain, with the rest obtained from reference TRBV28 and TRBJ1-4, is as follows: DVKVTQSSRYLVKRTGEKVFLECVQDMDHENMFWYRQDPGLGLRLIYFSYDVKMKEKGDIPEGYSVSREKKERFSLILESASTNQTSMYLCASSDGATNEKLFFGSGTQLSVL.